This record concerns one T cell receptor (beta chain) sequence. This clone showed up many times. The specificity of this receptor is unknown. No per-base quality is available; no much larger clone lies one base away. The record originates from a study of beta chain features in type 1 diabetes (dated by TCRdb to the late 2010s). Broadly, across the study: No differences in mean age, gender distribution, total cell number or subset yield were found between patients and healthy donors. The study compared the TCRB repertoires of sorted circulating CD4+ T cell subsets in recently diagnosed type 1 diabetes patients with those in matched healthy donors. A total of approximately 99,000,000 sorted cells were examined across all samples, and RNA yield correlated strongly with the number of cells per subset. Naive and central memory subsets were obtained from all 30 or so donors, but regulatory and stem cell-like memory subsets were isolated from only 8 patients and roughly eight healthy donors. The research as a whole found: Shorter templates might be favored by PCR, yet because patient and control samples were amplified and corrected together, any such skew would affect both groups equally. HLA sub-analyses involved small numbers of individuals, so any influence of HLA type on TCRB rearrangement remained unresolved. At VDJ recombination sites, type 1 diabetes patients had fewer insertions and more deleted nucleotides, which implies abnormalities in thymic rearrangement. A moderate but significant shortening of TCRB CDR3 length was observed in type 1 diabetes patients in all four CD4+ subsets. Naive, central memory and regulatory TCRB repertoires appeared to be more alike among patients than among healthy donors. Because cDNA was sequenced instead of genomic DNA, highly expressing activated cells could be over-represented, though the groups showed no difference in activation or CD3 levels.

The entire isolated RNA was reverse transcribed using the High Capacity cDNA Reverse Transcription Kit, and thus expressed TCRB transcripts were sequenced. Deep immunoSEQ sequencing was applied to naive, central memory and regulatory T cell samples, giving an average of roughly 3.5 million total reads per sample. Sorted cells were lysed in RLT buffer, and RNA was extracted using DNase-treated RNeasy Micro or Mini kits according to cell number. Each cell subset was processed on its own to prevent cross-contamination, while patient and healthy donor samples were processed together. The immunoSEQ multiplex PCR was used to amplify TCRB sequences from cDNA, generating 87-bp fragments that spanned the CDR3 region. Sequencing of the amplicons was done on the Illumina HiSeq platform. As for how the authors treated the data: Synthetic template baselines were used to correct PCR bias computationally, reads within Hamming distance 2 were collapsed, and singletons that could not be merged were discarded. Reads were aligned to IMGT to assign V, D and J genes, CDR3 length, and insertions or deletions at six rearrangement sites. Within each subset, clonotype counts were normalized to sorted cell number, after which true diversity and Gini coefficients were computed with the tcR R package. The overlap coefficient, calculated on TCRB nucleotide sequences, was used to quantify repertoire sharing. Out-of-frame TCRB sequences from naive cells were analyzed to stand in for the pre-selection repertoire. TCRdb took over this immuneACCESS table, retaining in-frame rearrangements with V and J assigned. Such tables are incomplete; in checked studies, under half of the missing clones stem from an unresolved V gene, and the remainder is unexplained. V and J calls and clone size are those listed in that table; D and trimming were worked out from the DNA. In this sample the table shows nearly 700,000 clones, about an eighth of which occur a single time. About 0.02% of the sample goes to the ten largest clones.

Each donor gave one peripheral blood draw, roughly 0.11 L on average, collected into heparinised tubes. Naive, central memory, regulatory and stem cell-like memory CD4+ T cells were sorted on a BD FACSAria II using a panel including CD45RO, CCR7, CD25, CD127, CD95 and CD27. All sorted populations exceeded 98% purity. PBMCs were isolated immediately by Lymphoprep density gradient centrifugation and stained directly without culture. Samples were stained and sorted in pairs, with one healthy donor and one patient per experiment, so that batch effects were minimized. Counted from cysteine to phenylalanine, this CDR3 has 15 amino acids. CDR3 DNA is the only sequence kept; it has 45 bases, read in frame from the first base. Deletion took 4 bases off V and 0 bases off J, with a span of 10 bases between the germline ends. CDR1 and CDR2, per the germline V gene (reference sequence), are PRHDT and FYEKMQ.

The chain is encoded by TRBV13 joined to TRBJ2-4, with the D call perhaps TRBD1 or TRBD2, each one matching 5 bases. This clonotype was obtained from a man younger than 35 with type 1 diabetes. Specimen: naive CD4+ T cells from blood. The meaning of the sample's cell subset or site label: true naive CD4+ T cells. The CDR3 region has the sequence CASSWFGAAKNIQYF. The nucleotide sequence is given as TGTGCCAGCAGCTGGTTCGGGGCAGCCAAAAACATTCAGTACTTC.